One T cell receptor beta chain is described in this entry. Its antigen is unidentified. This record comes from a study of cytomegalovirus exposure and HLA in healthy donors. Background on the study: Earlier sequencing of 150 million to 200 million T cells yielded under 120 million unique TCR beta sequences.

The ends were cut back, 0 bases at V and 1 base at J, with 6 bases in the middle. This CDR3 has 14 amino acids. From germline, CDR1 is LGHNA and CDR2 YNFKEQ. It was with 60 Vbeta and 13 Jbeta primers that the PCR ran. TCRdb keeps only in-frame clones here, not all; method: immunoSEQ multiplex PCR. The table records 200,000 to 250,000 clones, 65% to 80% of them present only once. Broader study findings: Reportedly, fewer N-insertions than the approximately 690-donor mean appeared in an Asian-associated ancestry cluster in a later analysis. Donors were assumed by presence/absence analyses to have roughly uniform sequencing depth. Later, TCR association rates were found to vary by HLA locus, highest for DRB1 and lowest for HLA-C.

This TCR was sampled from a man between 45 and 60 years old in good health and CMV-seronegative. The genes are TRBV4-2 and TRBJ1-1; no clear D gene. Source material: PBMCs. The CDR3 DNA follows: TGTGCCAGCAGCCAAGATTTGAGGAACACTGAAGCTTTCTTT. Amino acid sequence: CASSQDLRNTEAFF.